This T cell receptor (beta chain) came from a study of cytomegalovirus exposure and HLA in healthy donors. Study-wide results and limits: Most of the CMV-associated TCR beta chains (in a later analysis) appeared to be HLA-restricted.

Germline lookup yields CDR1 SNHLY and CDR2 FYNNEI. The CDR3 runs to 12 residues. V was trimmed by 0 bases and J by 10 bases, leaving 9 bases between them. The donors comprised healthy bone marrow donors. A word on this clone: Its cognate antigen is unknown.

13 Jbeta primers and 60 Vbeta primers were used for the PCR. Only in-frame clones appear in the TCRdb table, and some are missing; sequencing was by immunoSEQ multiplex PCR. The sample shows some 90,000 clones, 60% to 85% of them seen only once. This receptor was identified in a man younger than 40 in good health and CMV-seropositive. The gene calls are TRBV2 and TRBJ1-1; D remains unclear. The specimen sequenced was PBMCs. CDR3 bases: TGTGCCAGCAGTGAAGCGTTGGAGTCAGCTTTCTTT. Its translation is CASSEALESAFF.